Each of the 20 T cell receptor beta chains below was sequenced from the same sample in a study of blood T cell repertoires in COVID-19. Sequencing was performed with immunoSEQ multiplex PCR; in TCRdb, only in-frame clones are kept and a portion is missing. The sample holds some 400,000 clones, over 75% seen once. Sequenced material: PBMCs or T cells enriched from blood (not recorded which). These receptors were taken from a man younger than 45 who had recovered from COVID-19.

The chain couples TRBV19 to TRBJ1-2; D is unresolved. The germline CDR1 and CDR2 sequences are LNHDA and SQIVND (reference sequence). This CDR3 is 17 amino acids long. V lost 1 base to trimming and J lost 4 bases, with 19 bases between them. The CDR3 loop is CASSIAPWPGGSYGYTF. The CDR3 region has the DNA TGTGCCAGTAGTATAGCTCCATGGCCGGGCGGGAGCTATGGCTACACCTTC.

The chain employs TRBV19 and TRBJ1-5, with TRBD1 matching 7 bases. Trimming at V came to 6 bases and at J to 6 bases, leaving 8 bases not matched to a gene. The CDR3 has 14 residues. CDR1 and CDR2 from the germline V gene are LNHDA and SQIVND (reference sequence). This chain's CDR3 is CASRDSGGGQPQHF. The DNA of the CDR3 is TGTGCCAGTAGGGACTCAGGGGGAGGTCAGCCCCAGCATTTT.

The chain combines TRBV19 with TRBJ1-1; 8 nucleotides agree with TRBD1. V trimming: 7 bases; J trimming: 2 bases; junction bases outside the gene matches: 9. This CDR3 spans 15 amino acids. CDR1 LNHDA and CDR2 SQIVND come from the germline V gene (reference sequence). The chain's CDR3 is CASTMGQVSNTEAFF. CDR3 coding DNA: TGTGCCAGTACTATGGGACAGGTCTCTAACACTGAAGCTTTCTTT. Drawing the rest from reference TRBV19 and TRBJ1-1, the complete variable domain is DGGITQSPKYLFRKEGQNVTLSCEQNLNHDAMYWYRQDPGQGLRLIYYSQIVNDFQKGDIAEGYSVSREKKESFPLTVTSAQKNPTAFYLCASTMGQVSNTEAFFGQGTRLTVV.

This sequence joins TRBV6-2 or TRBV6-3 and TRBJ2-3, with 8 nucleotides matching TRBD2. CDR1 and CDR2 (germline): MNHEY, SVGEGT. The V segment lost 4 bases and the J segment 2 bases; nucleotides outside the gene matches: 5. The CDR3 runs 15 residues. The CDR3 DNA reads as TGTGCCAGCAGTTCGGGACTAGGGGACACAGATACGCAGTATTTT. Its translation: CASSSGLGDTDTQYF.

The chain employs TRBV2 and TRBJ1-5; 12 bases align to TRBD1. The CDR3 spans 15 residues. Per germline, CDR1 SNHLY and CDR2 FYNNEI. After removal of 8 bases from V and 0 bases from J, the junction contained 2 bases not matched to a gene. The CDR3 region is CASRGQGASNQPQHF. The CDR3 nucleotides read TGTGCCAGCCGGGGACAGGGGGCTAGCAATCAGCCCCAGCATTTT.

This sequence joins TRBV5-6 and TRBJ1-4; maybe TRBD1 (6 bases). CDR1 and CDR2 (germline): SGHDT, YYEEEE. Trimming took 4 bases from V and 3 from J, leaving 16 bases between them. The CDR3 spans 16 residues. The CDR3 here is CASSVRGLGANEKLFF. For the CDR3, the DNA is TGTGCCAGCAGCGTCAGGGGCCTGGGGGCTAATGAAAAACTGTTTTTT.

Of note for this clone: An end of the junction does not agree with germline; a read error may underlie this. The chain has TRBV4-1 and TRBJ1-2; a possible D gene is TRBD1 (6 bases). In germline, CDR1 is MGHRA, CDR2 YSYEKL. The CDR3 contains 13 residues. CDR3 loop: CASSQDGRGHRPF. The CDR3 bases are TGCGCCAGCAGCCAAGACGGCAGGGGCCACCGTCCCTTC.

The V and J genes are TRBV5-4 and TRBJ2-2; D might be TRBD1 (5 bases). The V gene's germline CDR1 is SGHNT and CDR2 YYREEE (reference sequence). The ends were cut back, 4 bases at V and 4 bases at J, with 11 bases in the middle. The CDR3 totals 14 residues. The CDR3 sequence is CASSPRQGTGELFF. In DNA form, the CDR3 reads TGTGCCAGCAGCCCGCGTCAGGGCACCGGGGAGCTGTTTTTT. Drawing the rest from reference TRBV5-4 and TRBJ2-2, the complete variable domain is ETGVTQSPTHLIKTRGQQVTLRCSSQSGHNTVSWYQQALGQGPQFIFQYYREEENGRGNFPPRFSGLQFPNYSSELNVNALELDDSALYLCASSPRQGTGELFFGEGSRLTVL.

The J gene is TRBJ1-3, the V gene TRBV7-8, with TRBD1 as a possible D gene (5 bases). The V and J ends lost 1 base and 2 bases respectively, with 12 bases between them. Looked up from germline, CDR1 is SGHVS and CDR2 is FQNEAQ. The CDR3 has 16 residues. The CDR3 protein is CASSLGGLTAGNTIYF. The CDR3, as DNA: TGTGCCAGCAGCTTAGGGGGCTTAACGGCTGGAAACACCATATATTTT. Full variable domain (remainder filled in from reference TRBV7-8 and TRBJ1-3): GAGVSQSPRYKVAKRGQDVALRCDPISGHVSLFWYQQALGQGPEFLTYFQNEAQLDKSGLPSDRFFAERPEGSVSTLKIQRTQQEDSAVYLCASSLGGLTAGNTIYFGEGSWLTVV.

The gene calls are TRBV18 and TRBJ1-5; D unclear. V was clipped by 2 bases and J by 3 bases, with 8 bases between them. Germline-derived CDR1 and CDR2 are KGHSH and LQKENI. The CDR3 sequence is 14 residues long. CDR3 sequence: CASSPGATNQPQHF. In DNA, the CDR3 is TGTGCCAGCTCACCAGGAGCGACCAATCAGCCCCAGCATTTT. The whole variable domain, filled in from reference TRBV18 and TRBJ1-5, reads NAGVMQNPRHLVRRRGQEARLRCSPMKGHSHVYWYRQLPEEGLKFMVYLQKENIIDESGMPKERFSAEFPKEGPSILRIQQVVRGDSAAYFCASSPGATNQPQHFGDGTRLSIL.

V is TRBV11-2 and J is TRBJ2-1; TRBD1 matches at 9 bases. The CDR3 has 15 amino acids. Germline V gene data show CDR1 as SGHAT and CDR2 as FQNNGV. The V segment lost 7 bases and the J segment 8 bases; nucleotides outside the gene matches: 12. This CDR3 reads CASTWGDRVIDEQFF. DNA of the CDR3: TGTGCCAGCACGTGGGGGGACAGGGTAATCGATGAGCAGTTCTTC.

The CDR3 sequence: CASSPQGASTEAFF. In nucleotides, the CDR3 is TGTGCCAGTAGTCCACAGGGGGCTTCCACTGAAGCTTTCTTT. The V and J genes are TRBV19 and TRBJ1-1; 9 nucleotides line up with TRBD1. This CDR3 is built from 14 residues. V shed 5 bases and J 4 bases; nucleotides not matched to a gene: 5. Per the germline V gene, CDR1 is LNHDA and CDR2 is SQIVND (reference sequence).

This chain joins TRBV10-1 and TRBJ2-7; D is unresolved. The CDR3 is made up of 13 amino acids. V was pared by 5 bases and J by 6 bases, with 14 bases between. CDR1 is WNHNN, CDR2 SYGVQD, per germline (reference sequence). The CDR3: CASSRNYVGEQYF. DNA of the CDR3: TGCGCCAGCAGTCGTAACTATGTGGGCGAGCAGTACTTC.

The chain recombines TRBV20-1 with TRBJ1-6; 9 nucleotides line up with TRBD1. This CDR3 is 11 amino acids long. CDR1 is DFQATT, CDR2 SNEGSKA, per germline (reference sequence). The junction had 5 bases not matched to a gene; V was cut back by 3 bases and J by 17 bases. CDR3 nucleotide sequence: TGCAGTGCTAGTTCCGGGACAGGGTTCCACTTT. The encoded protein is CSASSGTGFHF.

The chain carries TRBV19 and TRBJ1-2, with 7 bases aligning to TRBD1. V lost 6 bases and J lost 6; bases outside the gene matches: 10. The V gene's germline CDR1 is LNHDA and CDR2 SQIVND (reference sequence). The CDR3 is 14 residues long. DNA for the CDR3: TGTGCCAGTAGCCGACAGGGCAGCAGCAATGGCTACACCTTC. Translation gives CASSRQGSSNGYTF.

This chain connects TRBV28 to TRBJ1-4; D is possibly TRBD1 (5 bases). Trimming removed 5 bases at V and 5 bases at J, with 15 bases between. Germline lookup yields CDR1 MDHEN and CDR2 SYDVKM. The CDR3 totals 15 residues. CDR3 loop: CASSLDRASNEKLFF. The CDR3 nucleotides are TGTGCCAGCAGTCTCGACAGAGCTTCCAATGAAAAACTGTTTTTT.

The rearrangement uses TRBV9 and TRBJ1-6; 10 nucleotides agree with TRBD1. J gave up 10 bases and V 1 base, and 26 bases lay outside the gene matches. The germline gives CDR1 SGDLS, CDR2 YYNGEE. The CDR3 contains 22 residues. The CDR3, as DNA: TGTGCCAGCAGCGTATTCGACCGGTCGTTTCGGACAGGGGGGTTCGAGCGGTCACCCCTCCACTTT. Translation gives CASSVFDRSFRTGGFERSPLHF.

This clone has just one count. V gene TRBV7-9 combines with J gene TRBJ2-7; the D gene is possibly TRBD1 (5 bases). Germline assignment: CDR1 SEHNR and CDR2 FQNEAQ (reference sequence). The length of the CDR3 is 15 residues. Deletions cut 8 bases from V and 2 bases from J, with 19 bases between. CDR3: CASSEGAGWTYEQYF. The DNA for the CDR3 is TGTGCCAGCTCGGAAGGGGCAGGGTGGACCTACGAGCAGTACTTC.

V usage is TRBV4-1 and J usage is TRBJ2-3; tentative D call: TRBD2 (5 bases). The length of the CDR3 is 12 residues. V shed 8 bases and J shed 3 bases, with 9 bases lying between them. From germline, CDR1 is MGHRA and CDR2 YSYEKL. The CDR3 DNA reads TGCGCCAGCGCCGGGGTTACAGATACGCAGTATTTT. Translation gives CASAGVTDTQYF.

This chain joins TRBV3-1 (or the pseudogene TRBV3-2) and TRBJ1-4, with TRBD1 identical over 9 bases. Germline V gene sequence: CDR1 LGHDT, CDR2 YNNKEL (reference sequence). V was pared by 1 base and J by 5 bases, with 8 bases of the junction left unmatched. This CDR3 region has 17 residues. CDR3 coding DNA: TGTGCCAGCAGCCAAGTCCGATACGGGACAGGGAATGAAAAACTGTTTTTT. This codes for CASSQVRYGTGNEKLFF.